This T cell receptor beta chain came from a study of post-analysis software for immune sequencing data. On the study more broadly: Included among the disease courses, which were recorded for the cohort, were relapsing-remitting, secondary progressive and progressive-relapsing multiple sclerosis.

Unique molecular identifiers tagged the TCR beta cDNA libraries. In TCRdb, the PCR reads were re-called with MiXCR into one record per CDR3 protein. The sample carries hundreds of thousands of distinct CDR3 sequences, less than 35% recorded once. V was shortened by 0 bases and J by 5 bases, with 8 bases between the two germline ends. The CDR3 is 13 residues long. From germline, CDR1 is SQVTM and CDR2 ANQGSEA. In this sample, this clonotype turned up many times. The antigen is unknown. General observations from the study: There were a handful of TRBV segments more frequent in patients than controls, and TRBV5-6, TRBV5-1 and TRBV20-1 were among them. Analysis by F measure revealed that same-batch samples clustered strongly together. Multiple sclerosis patients showed significantly lower normalized Chao1 diversity than controls did.

This receptor was obtained from a girl aged 5 to 17 with multiple sclerosis. V and J are TRBV29-1 and TRBJ2-1; D might be TRBD1 (6 bases). Source material: blood. The DNA for the CDR3 is TGCAGCGTTGAAGAGGACAGAGACAATGAGCAGTTCTTC. The encoded protein is CSVEEDRDNEQFF.